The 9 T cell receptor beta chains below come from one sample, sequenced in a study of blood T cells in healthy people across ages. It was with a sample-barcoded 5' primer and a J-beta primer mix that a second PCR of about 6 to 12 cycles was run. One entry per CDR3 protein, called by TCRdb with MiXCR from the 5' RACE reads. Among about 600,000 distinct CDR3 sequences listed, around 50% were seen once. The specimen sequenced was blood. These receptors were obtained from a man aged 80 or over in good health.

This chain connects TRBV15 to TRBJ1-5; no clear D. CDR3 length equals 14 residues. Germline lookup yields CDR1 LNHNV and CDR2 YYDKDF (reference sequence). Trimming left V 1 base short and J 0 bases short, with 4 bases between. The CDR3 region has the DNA TGTGCCACCAGCAGAGGCGGTAGCAATCAGCCCCAGCATTTT. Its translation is CATSRGGSNQPQHF. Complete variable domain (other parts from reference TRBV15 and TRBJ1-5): DAMVIQNPRYQVTQFGKPVTLSCSQTLNHNVMYWYQQKSSQAPKLLFHYYDKDFNNEADTPDNFQSRRPNTSFCFLDIRSPGLGDTAMYLCATSRGGSNQPQHFGDGTRLSIL.

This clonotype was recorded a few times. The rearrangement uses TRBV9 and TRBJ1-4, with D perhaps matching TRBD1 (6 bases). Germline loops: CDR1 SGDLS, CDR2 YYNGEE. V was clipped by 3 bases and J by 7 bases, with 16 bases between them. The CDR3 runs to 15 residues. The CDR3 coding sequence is TGTGCCAGCAGCGCAGGAGCGGACAGAACTGAAAAACTGTTTTTT. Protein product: CASSAGADRTEKLFF.

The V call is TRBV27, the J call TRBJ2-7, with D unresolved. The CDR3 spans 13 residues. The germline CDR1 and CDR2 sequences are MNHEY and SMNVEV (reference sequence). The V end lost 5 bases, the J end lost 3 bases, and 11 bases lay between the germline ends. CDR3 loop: CASSQNVGYEQYF. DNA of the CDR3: TGTGCCAGCAGTCAAAATGTGGGCTACGAGCAGTACTTC.

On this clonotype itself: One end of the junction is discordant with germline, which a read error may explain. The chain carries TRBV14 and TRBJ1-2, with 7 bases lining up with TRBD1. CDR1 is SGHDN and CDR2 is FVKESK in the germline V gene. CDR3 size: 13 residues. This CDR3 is CDSSQVQGDGYTF. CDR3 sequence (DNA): TGTGACAGCAGCCAGGTCCAGGGGGACGGCTACACCTTC.

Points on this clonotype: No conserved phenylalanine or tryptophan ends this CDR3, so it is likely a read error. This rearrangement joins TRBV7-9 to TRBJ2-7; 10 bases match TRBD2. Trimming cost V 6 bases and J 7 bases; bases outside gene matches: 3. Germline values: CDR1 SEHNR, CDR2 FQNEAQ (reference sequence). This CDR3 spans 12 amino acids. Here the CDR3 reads CASRELAGEQYY. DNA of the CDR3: TGTGCCAGCAGGGAACTAGCGGGGGAGCAGTACTAC.

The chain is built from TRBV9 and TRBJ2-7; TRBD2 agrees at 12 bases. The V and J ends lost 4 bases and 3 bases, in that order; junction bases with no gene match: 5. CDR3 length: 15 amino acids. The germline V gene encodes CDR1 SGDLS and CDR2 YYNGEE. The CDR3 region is CASSPTLAGGYEQYF. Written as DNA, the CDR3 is TGTGCCAGCAGCCCCACACTAGCGGGGGGCTACGAGCAGTACTTC.

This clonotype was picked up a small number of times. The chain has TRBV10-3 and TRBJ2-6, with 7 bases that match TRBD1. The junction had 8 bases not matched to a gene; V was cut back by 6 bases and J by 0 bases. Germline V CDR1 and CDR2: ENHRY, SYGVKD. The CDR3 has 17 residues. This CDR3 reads CAISRTGNLSGANVLTF. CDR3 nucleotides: TGTGCCATCAGCAGGACAGGCAACCTCTCTGGGGCCAACGTCCTGACTTTC.

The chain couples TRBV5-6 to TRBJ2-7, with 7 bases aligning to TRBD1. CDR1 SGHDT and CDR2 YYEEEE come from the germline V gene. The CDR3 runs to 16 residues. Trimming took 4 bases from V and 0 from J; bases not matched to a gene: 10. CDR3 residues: CASSGNRGPSSYEQYF. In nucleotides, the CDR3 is TGTGCCAGCAGCGGCAACAGGGGCCCAAGCTCCTACGAGCAGTACTTC.

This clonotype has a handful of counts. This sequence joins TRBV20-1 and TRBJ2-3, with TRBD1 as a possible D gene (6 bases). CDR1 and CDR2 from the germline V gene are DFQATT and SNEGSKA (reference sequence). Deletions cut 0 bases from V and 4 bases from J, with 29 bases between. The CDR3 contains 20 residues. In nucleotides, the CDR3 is TGCAGTGCTAGAGATCCCAGGGGCAGGAGGTTCGAACACCGTCCAGATACGCAGTATTTT. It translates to CSARDPRGRRFEHRPDTQYF.